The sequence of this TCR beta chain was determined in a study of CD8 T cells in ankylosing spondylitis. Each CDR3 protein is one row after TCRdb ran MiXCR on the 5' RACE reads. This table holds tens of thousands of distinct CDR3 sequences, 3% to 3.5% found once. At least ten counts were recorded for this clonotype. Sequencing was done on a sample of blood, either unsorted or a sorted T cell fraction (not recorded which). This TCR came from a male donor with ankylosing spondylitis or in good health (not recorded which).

Here the CDR3 DNA reads TGTGCCAGCAGCCCACGACGCGGCCACCCCTACGAGCAGTACGTC. This sequence encodes CASSPRRGHPYEQYV. The chain employs TRBV12-3 or TRBV12-4 and TRBJ2-7, with no clear D. Between the trimmed V and J ends, which lost 6 bases and 2 bases, there was a span of 17 bases. The CDR3 is 15 amino acids.